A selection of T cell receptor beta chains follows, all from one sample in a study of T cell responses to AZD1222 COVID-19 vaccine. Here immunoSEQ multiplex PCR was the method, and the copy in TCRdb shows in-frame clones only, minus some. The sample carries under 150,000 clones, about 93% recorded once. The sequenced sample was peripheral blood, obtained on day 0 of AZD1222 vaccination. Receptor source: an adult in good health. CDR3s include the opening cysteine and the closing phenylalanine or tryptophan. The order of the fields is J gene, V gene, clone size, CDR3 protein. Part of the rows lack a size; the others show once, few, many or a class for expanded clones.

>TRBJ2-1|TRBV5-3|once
CARSLIRSTTGSNEQFF
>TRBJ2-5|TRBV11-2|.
CASSPVGTRETQYF
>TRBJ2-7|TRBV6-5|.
CASRIRSSAEQYF
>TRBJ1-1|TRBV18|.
CASSPPRPNYLVNTEAFF
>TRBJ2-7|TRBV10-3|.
CAISGKRTPLDEQYF
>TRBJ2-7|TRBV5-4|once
CASSPGLTGGYEQYF
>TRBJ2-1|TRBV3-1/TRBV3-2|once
CASSHLGYNEQFF
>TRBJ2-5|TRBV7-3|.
CASSFGLGETQYF
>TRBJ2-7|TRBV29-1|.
CSGLTGLGNEQYF
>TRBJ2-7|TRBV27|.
CASSTAGVSPYEQYF
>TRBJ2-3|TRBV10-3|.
CAISGPTSGGTTSTDTQYF
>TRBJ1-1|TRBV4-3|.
CASSQAGRGHTEAFF
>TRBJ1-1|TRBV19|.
CASSSIDRVRTEAFF
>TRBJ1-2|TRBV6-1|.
CASSEALSDYGYTF
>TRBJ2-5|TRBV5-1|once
CASSPGGDQETQYF
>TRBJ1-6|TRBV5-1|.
CASSLVDAPLHF
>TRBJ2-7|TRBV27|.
CASSSHSYEQYF
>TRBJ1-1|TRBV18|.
CASSPSAMHDTEAFF
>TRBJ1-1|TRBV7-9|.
CASSLGGGLYTEAFF
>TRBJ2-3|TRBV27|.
CASSFEGSPTDTQYF
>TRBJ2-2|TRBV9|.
CASSETGTSLPGELFF
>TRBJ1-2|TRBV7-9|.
CASSFGAARNYGYTF
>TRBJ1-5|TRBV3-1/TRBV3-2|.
CASSSGQFGSQPQHF
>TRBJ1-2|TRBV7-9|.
CASSQIRGPHGYTF
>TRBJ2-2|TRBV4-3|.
CASSQVRGTTETTGELFF
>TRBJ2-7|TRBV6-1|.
CASSVSGTGGLTSYEQYF
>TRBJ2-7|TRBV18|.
CASSPPNSGQAAYEQYF
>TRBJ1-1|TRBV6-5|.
CASAVRWDTEAFF
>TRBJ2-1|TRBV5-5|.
CASSLHSNEQFF
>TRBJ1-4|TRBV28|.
CASSLPHRDEKLFF
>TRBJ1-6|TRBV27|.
CASSLPNSPLHF
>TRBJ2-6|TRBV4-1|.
CASSQGPRGPSGANVLTF
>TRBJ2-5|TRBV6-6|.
CASIRRGKVETQYF
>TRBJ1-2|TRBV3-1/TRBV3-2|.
CASSRRGRTGYTF
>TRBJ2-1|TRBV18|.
CATTGGNEQFF
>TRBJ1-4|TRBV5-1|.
CASSPISGDEKLFF
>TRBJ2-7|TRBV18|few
CASSPGSGQGGSLYEQYF
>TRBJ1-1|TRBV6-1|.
CASSEEGLRDTEAFF
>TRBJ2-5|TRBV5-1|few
CASSLEETQYF
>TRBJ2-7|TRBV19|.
CASRGLAGGAYEQYF
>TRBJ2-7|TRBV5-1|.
CASSSVASGGLSYEQYF
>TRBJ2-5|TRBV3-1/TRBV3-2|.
CASSQAQETQYF
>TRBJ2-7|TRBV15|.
CATSRGADEQYF
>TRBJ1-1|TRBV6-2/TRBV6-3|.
CASSPHRGPNTEAFF
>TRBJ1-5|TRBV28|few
CASSQWRGRGGGEPQHF
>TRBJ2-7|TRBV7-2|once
CASSLGGSLYEQYF
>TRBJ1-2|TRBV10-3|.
CAISLPGTGNYGYTF
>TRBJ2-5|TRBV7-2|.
CASSLKGGETQYF
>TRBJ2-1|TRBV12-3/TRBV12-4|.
CASTHDSNNEQFF
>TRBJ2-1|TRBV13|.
CASSLLAITYNEQFF
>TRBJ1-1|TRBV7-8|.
CASSLYGNTEAFF
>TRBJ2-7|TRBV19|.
CASSKRPGEVEQYF
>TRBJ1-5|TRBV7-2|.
CASSLGQGGQPQHF
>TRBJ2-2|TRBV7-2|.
CASSQGGTWAGELFF
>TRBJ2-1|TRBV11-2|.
CASSLQTPRFYNEQFF
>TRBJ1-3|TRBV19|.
CASSRLSKTMTGGFLGRGNTIYF
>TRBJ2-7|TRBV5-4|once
CASSSDVLAGGDEQYF